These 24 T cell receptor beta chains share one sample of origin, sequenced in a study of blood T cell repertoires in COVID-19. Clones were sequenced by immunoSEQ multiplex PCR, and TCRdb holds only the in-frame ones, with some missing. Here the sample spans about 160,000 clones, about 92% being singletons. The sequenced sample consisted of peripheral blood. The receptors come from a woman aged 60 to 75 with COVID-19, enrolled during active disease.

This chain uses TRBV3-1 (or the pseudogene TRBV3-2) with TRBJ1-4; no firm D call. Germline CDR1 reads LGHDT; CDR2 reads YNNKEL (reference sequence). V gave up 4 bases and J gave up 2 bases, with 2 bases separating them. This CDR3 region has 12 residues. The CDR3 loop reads CASSPTNEKLFF. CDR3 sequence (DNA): TGTGCCAGCAGCCCTACTAATGAAAAACTGTTTTTT.

CDR3 DNA sequence: TGTGCCAGCAGTGAGGACAGGGGGCTTAACACTGAAGCTTTCTTT. Translation: CASSEDRGLNTEAFF. J is TRBJ1-1 and V is TRBV25-1; 11 bases line up with TRBD1. CDR1 and CDR2 from the germline V gene are MGHDK and SYGVNS. The ends lost 3 bases at V and 2 bases at J; junction bases unmatched: 2. The CDR3 totals 15 residues.

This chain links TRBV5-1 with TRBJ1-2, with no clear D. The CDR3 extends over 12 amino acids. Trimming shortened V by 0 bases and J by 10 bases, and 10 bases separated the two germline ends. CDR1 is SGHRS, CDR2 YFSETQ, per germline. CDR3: CASSLASSVYTF. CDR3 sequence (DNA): TGCGCCAGCAGCTTGGCTAGCAGTGTCTACACCTTC. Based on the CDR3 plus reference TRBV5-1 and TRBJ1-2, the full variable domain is KAGVTQTPRYLIKTRGQQVTLSCSPISGHRSVSWYQQTPGQGLQFLFEYFSETQRNKGNFPGRFSGRQFSNSRSEMNVSTLELGDSALYLCASSLASSVYTFGSGTRLTVV.

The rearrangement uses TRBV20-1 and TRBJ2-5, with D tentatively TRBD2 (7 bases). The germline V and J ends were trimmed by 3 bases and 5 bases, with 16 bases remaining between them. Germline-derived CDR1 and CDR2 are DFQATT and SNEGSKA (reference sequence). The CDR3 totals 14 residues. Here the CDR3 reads CSASRGARDETQYF. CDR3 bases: TGCAGTGCTAGTCGGGGGGCCCGTGACGAGACCCAGTACTTC.

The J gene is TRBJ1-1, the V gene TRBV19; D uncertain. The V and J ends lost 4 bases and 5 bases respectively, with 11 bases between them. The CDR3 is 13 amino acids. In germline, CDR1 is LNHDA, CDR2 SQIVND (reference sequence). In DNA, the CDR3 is TGTGCCAGTAGTAGTCAGAGGGTAACTGAAGCTTTCTTT. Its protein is CASSSQRVTEAFF.

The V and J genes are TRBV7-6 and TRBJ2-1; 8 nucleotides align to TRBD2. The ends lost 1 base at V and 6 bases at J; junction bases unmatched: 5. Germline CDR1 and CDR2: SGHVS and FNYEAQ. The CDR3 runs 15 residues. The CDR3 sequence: CASSLGLAGSNEQFF. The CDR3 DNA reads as TGTGCCAGCAGCTTAGGCCTAGCGGGCTCCAATGAGCAGTTCTTC.

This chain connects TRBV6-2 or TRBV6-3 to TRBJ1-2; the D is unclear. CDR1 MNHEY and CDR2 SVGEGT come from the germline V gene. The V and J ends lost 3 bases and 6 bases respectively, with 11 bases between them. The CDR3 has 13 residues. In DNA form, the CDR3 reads TGTGCCAGCAGTTATTCGAGGGCTAATGGCTACACCTTC. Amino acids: CASSYSRANGYTF.

DNA of the CDR3: TGTGCCACCAAGACGGGACAGCAAGAGACCCAGTACTTC. It is translated as CATKTGQQETQYF. The chain is built from TRBV15 and TRBJ2-5; the match to TRBD1 covers 7 bases. Trimming cost V 7 bases and J 2 bases; bases outside gene matches: 4. The CDR3 has 13 amino acids. Germline CDR1 LNHNV, CDR2 YYDKDF (reference sequence).

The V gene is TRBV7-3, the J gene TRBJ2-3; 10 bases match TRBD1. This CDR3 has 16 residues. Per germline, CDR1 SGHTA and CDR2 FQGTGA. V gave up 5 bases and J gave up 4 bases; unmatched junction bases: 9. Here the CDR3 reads CASSPPGTGVPDTQYF. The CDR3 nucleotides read TGTGCCAGCAGCCCCCCCGGGACAGGGGTACCAGATACGCAGTATTTT. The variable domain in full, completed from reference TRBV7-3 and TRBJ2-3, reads GAGVSQTPSNKVTEKGKYVELRCDPISGHTALYWYRQSLGQGPEFLIYFQGTGAADDSGLPNDRFFAVRPEGSVSTLKIQRTERGDSAVYLCASSPPGTGVPDTQYFGPGTRLTVL.

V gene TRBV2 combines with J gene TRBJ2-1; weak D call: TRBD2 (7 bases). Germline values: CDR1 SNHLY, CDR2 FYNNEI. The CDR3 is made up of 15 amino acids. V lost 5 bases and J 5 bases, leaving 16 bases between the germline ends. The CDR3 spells CASSPGRGTHNEQFF. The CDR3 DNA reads TGTGCCAGCAGTCCCGGGCGGGGGACACACAATGAGCAGTTCTTC. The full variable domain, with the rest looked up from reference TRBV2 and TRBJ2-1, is EPEVTQTPSHQVTQMGQEVILRCVPISNHLYFYWYRQILGQKVEFLVSFYNNEISEKSEIFDDQFSVERPDGSNFTLKIRSTKLEDSAMYFCASSPGRGTHNEQFFGPGTRLTVL.

The DNA for the CDR3 is TGTGCCAGCAGCTTAGCGGAGGGATCTAACTATGGCTACACCTTC. Amino acid sequence: CASSLAEGSNYGYTF. V and J are TRBV7-9 and TRBJ1-2, with D unclear. The germline V gene has CDR1 SEHNR and CDR2 FQNEAQ (reference sequence). This CDR3 region has 15 residues. V was cut by 0 bases and J by 0 bases, with 8 bases left in between.

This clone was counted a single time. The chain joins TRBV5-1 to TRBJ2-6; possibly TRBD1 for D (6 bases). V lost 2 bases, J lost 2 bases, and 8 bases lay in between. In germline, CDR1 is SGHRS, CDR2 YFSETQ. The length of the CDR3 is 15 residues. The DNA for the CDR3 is TGCGCCAGCAGCTTCACAGGGACTGGGGCCAACGTCCTGACTTTC. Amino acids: CASSFTGTGANVLTF.

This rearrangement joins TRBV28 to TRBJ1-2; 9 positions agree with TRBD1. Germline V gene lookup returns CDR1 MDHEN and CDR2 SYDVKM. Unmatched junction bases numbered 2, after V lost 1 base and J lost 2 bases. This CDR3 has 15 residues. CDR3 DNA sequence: TGTGCCAGCAGTTTATTACAGGGGGCGAACTATGGCTACACCTTC. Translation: CASSLLQGANYGYTF.

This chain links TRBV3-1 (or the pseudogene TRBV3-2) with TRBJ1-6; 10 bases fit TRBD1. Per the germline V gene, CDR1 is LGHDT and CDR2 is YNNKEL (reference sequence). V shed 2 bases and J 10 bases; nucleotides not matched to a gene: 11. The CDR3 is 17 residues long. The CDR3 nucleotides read TGTGCCAGCAGCCAAAATTGGCGGGACAGGGGTAACTCACCCCTCCACTTT. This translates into CASSQNWRDRGNSPLHF.

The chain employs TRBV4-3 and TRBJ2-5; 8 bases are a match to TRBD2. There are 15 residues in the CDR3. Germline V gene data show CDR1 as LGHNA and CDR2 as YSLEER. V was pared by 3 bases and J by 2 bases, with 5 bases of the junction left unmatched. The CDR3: CASSHESGGQETQYF. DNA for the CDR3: TGCGCCAGCAGCCACGAATCGGGGGGGCAAGAGACCCAGTACTTC.

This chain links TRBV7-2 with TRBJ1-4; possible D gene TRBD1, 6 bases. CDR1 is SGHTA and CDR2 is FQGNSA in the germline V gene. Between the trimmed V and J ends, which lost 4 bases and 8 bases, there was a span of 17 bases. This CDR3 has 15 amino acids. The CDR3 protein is CASSSGGGAREKLFF. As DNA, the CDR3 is TGTGCCAGCAGCTCTGGGGGGGGCGCTAGAGAAAAACTGTTTTTT. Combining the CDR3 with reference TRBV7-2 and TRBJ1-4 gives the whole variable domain GAGVSQSPSNKVTEKGKDVELRCDPISGHTALYWYRQSLGQGLEFLIYFQGNSAPDKSGLPSDRFSAERTGGSVSTLTIQRTQQEDSAVYLCASSSGGGAREKLFFGSGTQLSVL.

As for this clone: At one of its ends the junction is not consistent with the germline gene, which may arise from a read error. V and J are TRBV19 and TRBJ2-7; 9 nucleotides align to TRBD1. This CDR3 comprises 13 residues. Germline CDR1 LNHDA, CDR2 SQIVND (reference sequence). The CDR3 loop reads CASRTGGSYKQYF. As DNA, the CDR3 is TGTGCCAGTAGGACAGGGGGGTCCTACAAGCAGTACTTC. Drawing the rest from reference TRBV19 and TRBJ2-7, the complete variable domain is DGGITQSPKYLFRKEGQNVTLSCEQNLNHDAMYWYRQDPGQGLRLIYYSQIVNDFQKGDIAEGYSVSREKKESFPLTVTSAQKNPTAFYLCASRTGGSYKQYFGPGTRLTVT.

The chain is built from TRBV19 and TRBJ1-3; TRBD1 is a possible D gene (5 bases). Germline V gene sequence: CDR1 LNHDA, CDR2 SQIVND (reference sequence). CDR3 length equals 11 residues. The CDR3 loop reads CGAGSGNTIYF. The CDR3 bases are TGTGGCGCAGGGTCTGGAAACACCATATATTTT. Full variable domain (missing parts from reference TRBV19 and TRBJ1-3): DGGITQSPKYLFRKEGQNVTLSCEQNLNHDAMYWYRQDPGQGLRLIYYSQIVNDFQKGDIAEGYSVSREKKESFPLTVTSAQKNPTAFYLCGAGSGNTIYFGEGSWLTVV.

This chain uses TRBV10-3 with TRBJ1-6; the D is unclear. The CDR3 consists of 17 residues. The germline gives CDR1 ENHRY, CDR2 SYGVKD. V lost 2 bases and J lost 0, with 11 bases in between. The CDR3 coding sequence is TGTGCCATCAGTGAGCCCCGACGGAGCTCCTATAATTCACCCCTCCACTTT. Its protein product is CAISEPRRSSYNSPLHF.

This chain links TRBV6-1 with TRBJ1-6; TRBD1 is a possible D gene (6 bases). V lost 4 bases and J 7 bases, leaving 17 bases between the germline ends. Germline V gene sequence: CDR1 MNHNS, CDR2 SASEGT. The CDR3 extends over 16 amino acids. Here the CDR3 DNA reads TGTGCCAGCAGTGGGGGGGCCCAGGGAGGGAATTCACCCCTCCACTTT. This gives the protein CASSGGAQGGNSPLHF.

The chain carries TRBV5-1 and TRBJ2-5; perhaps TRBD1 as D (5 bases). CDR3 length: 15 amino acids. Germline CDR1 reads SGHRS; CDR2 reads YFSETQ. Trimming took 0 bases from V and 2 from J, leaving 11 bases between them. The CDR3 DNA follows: TGCGCCAGCAGCTTGGAGGGGTCTCGTCAAGAGACCCAGTACTTC. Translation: CASSLEGSRQETQYF.

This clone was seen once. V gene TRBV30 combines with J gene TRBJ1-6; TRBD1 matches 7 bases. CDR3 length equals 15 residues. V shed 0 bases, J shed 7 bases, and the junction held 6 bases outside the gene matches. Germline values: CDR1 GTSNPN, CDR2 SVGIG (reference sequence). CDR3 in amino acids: CAWSVAGGGNSPLHF. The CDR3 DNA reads TGTGCCTGGAGTGTAGCAGGGGGTGGGAATTCACCCCTCCACTTT.

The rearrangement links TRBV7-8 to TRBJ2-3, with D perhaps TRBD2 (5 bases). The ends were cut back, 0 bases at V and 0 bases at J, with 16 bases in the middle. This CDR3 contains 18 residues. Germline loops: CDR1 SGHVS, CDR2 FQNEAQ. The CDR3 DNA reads TGTGCCAGCAGCTTAGCAATGGGCGGAGGCCCTAGCACAGATACGCAGTATTTT. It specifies CASSLAMGGGPSTDTQYF.

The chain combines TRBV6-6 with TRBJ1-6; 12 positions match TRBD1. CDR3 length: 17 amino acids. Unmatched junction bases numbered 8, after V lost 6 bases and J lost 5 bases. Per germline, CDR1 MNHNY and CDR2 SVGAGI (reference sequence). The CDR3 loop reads CASSRSRDRGHNSPLHF. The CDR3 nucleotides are TGTGCCAGCAGCCGAAGCCGGGACAGGGGGCATAATTCACCCCTCCACTTT.